This TCR beta chain comes out of a study of blood T cell repertoires in COVID-19. The overall study: Samples came from the United States, Italy and Spain, spanning acute and convalescent COVID-19. PBMCs, B-cell-depleted T cells, or T cells provided the cDNA or gDNA that made up the material.

In the original analysis: Amplification from reference gene primers served as the basis for estimated nucleated cell counts. Sequenced by immunoSEQ multiplex PCR; TCRdb stores in-frame clones only, minus some. The V and J calls and clone size come from that table; D and trimming were worked out from the DNA. The sample records approximately 320,000 clones, roughly 85% being singletons. V lost 7 bases to trimming and J lost 4 bases, with 17 bases between them. This CDR3 spans 15 amino acids. Per the germline V gene, CDR1 is SNHLY and CDR2 is FYNNEI. The sample taken for sequencing was peripheral blood. The TCR comes from a human donor in a cohort sampled during active COVID-19. J is TRBJ2-1 and V is TRBV2, with a possible D match to TRBD1 (5 bases). In nucleotides, the CDR3 is TGTGCCAGCACCAAGGGGAAGGGTAGTTACAATGAGCAGTTCTTC. It translates to CASTKGKGSYNEQFF.